These 14 T cell receptor beta chains came from one sample sequenced in a study of post-analysis software for immune sequencing data (dated by TCRdb to 2013 to 2016). Overall study results and their limits: Patients showed significantly higher frequencies than controls for a handful of TRBV segments, among them TRBV5-6, TRBV5-1 and TRBV20-1.

The library was produced with PCR. The sample was run on an Illumina HiSeq 2500. To reduce PCR and sequencing biases, unique molecular identifiers were built into the TCR beta cDNA libraries. Using fastp at Q25 and MiXCR, TCRdb reprocessed the public reads and kept productive beta chains. Each CDR3 protein gets just one entry, which takes the most common genes and DNA from the rows behind it. Recorded for this sample are around 200,000 distinct CDR3 sequences; about 30% of them occurred a single time. In total, the top ten clones hold approximately 3.6% of the sample. The antigens for these receptors are not known. The material sequenced was blood. The receptor source for this set is a girl aged 2-17 years with multiple sclerosis.

This chain connects TRBV25-1 to TRBJ2-7, with D maybe TRBD2 (6 bases). The DNA end favors TRBJ2-5, so the J call may be wrong. CDR3 size: 13 residues. From germline, CDR1 is MGHDK and CDR2 SYGVNS. The CDR3 coding sequence is TGTGCCAGCAGTGAATATGGGGGGAAGACCCAGTACTTC. Protein: CASSEYGGKTQYF.

There are many counts of this clonotype. The V gene is TRBV4-1, the J gene TRBJ1-5, with 10 bases fitting TRBD1. V lost 1 base and J lost 7; bases outside the gene matches: 4. Germline V gene data show CDR1 as MGHRA and CDR2 as YSYEKL. CDR3 size: 15 residues. The DNA of the CDR3 is TGCGCCAGCAGCCAAGGGGACAGGGGCAGCCAGCCCCAGCATTTT. Translated: CASSQGDRGSQPQHF.

For this clonotype: This clone may be a read error of a much larger clone one base away. The chain has TRBV6-1 and TRBJ2-1; the match to TRBD2 covers 10 bases. The CDR3 has 14 amino acids. Germline-derived CDR1 and CDR2 are MNHNS and SASEGT. V gave up 8 bases and J gave up 9 bases; unmatched junction bases: 10. The CDR3 here is CASRELLAGVEQFF. For the CDR3, the DNA is TGTGCCAGCCGAGAGCTGCTAGCGGGAGTTGAGCAGTTCTTC.

The gene calls are TRBV5-4 and TRBJ2-5; TRBD2 agrees at 10 bases. From germline, CDR1 is SGHNT and CDR2 YYREEE (reference sequence). The CDR3 consists of 22 residues. V lost 5 bases and J lost 2; bases outside the gene matches: 27. The CDR3 region has the DNA TGTGCCAGCAGTTGGGGCCTAGCGGGGGACCCAACCCTAGCCGAGCAACAAGAGACCCAGTACTTC. Amino acid sequence: CASSWGLAGDPTLAEQQETQYF.

The table lists this clonotype with many counts. This chain uses TRBV6-1 with TRBJ1-2; tentatively, D is TRBD1 (5 bases). CDR1 MNHNS and CDR2 SASEGT come from the germline V gene. The length of the CDR3 is 14 residues. V lost 3 bases, J lost 2 bases, and 10 bases lay in between. Here the CDR3 reads CASSDRQGNYGYTF. CDR3 DNA: TGTGCCAGCAGTGATCGGCAGGGAAACTATGGCTACACCTTC.

This clonotype was seen ten or more times. The genes are TRBV5-1 and TRBJ2-1; D not certain. CDR1 is SGHRS, CDR2 YFSETQ, per germline. The CDR3 totals 14 residues. The V end lost 1 base, the J end lost 3 bases, and 8 bases lay between the germline ends. CDR3 nucleotides: TGCGCCAGCAGCTTGACGGAGAACTACAATGAGCAGTTCTTC. Translating gives CASSLTENYNEQFF.

This clonotype has ten or more counts. The chain has TRBV10-3 and TRBJ2-6, with D perhaps matching TRBD1 (6 bases). The germline V gene encodes CDR1 ENHRY and CDR2 SYGVKD. The CDR3 runs 16 residues. The germline V and J ends were trimmed by 8 bases and 0 bases, with 14 bases remaining between them. This CDR3 is CAIQPGQNSGANVLTF. The CDR3 DNA reads as TGTGCCATCCAGCCGGGACAAAACTCTGGGGCCAACGTCCTGACTTTC.

The chain couples TRBV6-2 or TRBV6-3 to TRBJ1-4, with D perhaps TRBD1 (5 bases). The CDR3 is 15 amino acids. The germline V gene has CDR1 MNHEY and CDR2 SVGEGT. The ends were cut back, 2 bases at V and 9 bases at J, with 16 bases in the middle. CDR3 residues: CASSYGDSRSKKLFF. As DNA, the CDR3 is TGTGCCAGCAGTTACGGAGACAGCAGATCGAAAAAACTGTTTTTT.

This clonotype was seen at least ten times. This chain links TRBV12-3 or TRBV12-4 with TRBJ2-7; possibly TRBD2 for D (6 bases). The CDR3 totals 12 residues. V was trimmed by 4 bases and J by 3 bases, leaving 7 bases between them. Written as DNA, the CDR3 is TGTGCCAGCAGTTCCGGGGGCTACGAGCAGTACTTC. Its translation is CASSSGGYEQYF.

The chain uses TRBV29-1 and TRBJ1-4; 7 nucleotides align to TRBD1. Germline V gives CDR1 SQVTM, CDR2 ANQGSEA. J lost 8 bases, V lost 4 bases, and 7 bases had no gene match. The CDR3 loop spans 13 amino acids. CDR3 coding DNA: TGCAGCGTTGGGGCAGGGGGATACGAAAAACTGTTTTTT. This gives the protein CSVGAGGYEKLFF.

The chain links TRBV5-1 to TRBJ1-2; TRBD1 matches at 7 bases. With V trimmed by 2 bases and J by 6 bases, 7 bases remained unmatched. This CDR3 has 14 residues. Germline assignment: CDR1 SGHRS and CDR2 YFSETQ. CDR3 in amino acids: CASSFGDRADGYTF. DNA of the CDR3: TGCGCCAGCAGCTTTGGTGACAGGGCCGATGGCTACACCTTC.

This clonotype has ten or more counts. The rearrangement uses TRBV11-1 and TRBJ2-1; no clear D gene. CDR1 is SGHAT and CDR2 is FQDESV in the germline V gene (reference sequence). The CDR3 totals 11 residues. V lost 3 bases to trimming and J lost 5 bases, with 2 bases between them. DNA of the CDR3: TGTGCCAGCAGCTTCGACAATGAGCAGTTCTTC. This sequence encodes CASSFDNEQFF.

Only a few counts were recorded for this clonotype. The gene calls are TRBV7-9 and TRBJ1-1; D unclear. Between the trimmed V and J ends, which lost 1 base and 4 bases, there was a span of 7 bases. Germline V gene sequence: CDR1 SEHNR, CDR2 FQNEAQ (reference sequence). This CDR3 spans 13 amino acids. The DNA for the CDR3 is TGTGCCAGCAGCTTAGAGATGGCCACTGAAGCTTTCTTT. Translating gives CASSLEMATEAFF.

Many counts were recorded for this clonotype. This sequence joins TRBV6-5 and TRBJ2-5, with 7 bases identical to TRBD2. Germline V lookup: CDR1 MNHEY, CDR2 SVGAGI. J lost 5 bases, V lost 2 bases, and 5 bases had no gene match. CDR3 length equals 14 residues. CDR3 bases: TGTGCCAGCAGTTACGGCGGGGAGGGCGAGACCCAGTACTTC. This encodes CASSYGGEGETQYF.